The 18 T cell receptor beta chains presented below share a single source sample, sequenced in a study of spatial heterogeneity in lung cancer (dated by TCRdb to between 2018 and 2020). Libraries were built with 5' RACE. Sequencer: NextSeq 500. Clones were called with MiXCR by TCRdb after fastp trimmed the public reads at Q25, and only in-frame beta chains were retained. Identical CDR3 protein sequences are pooled into one entry, listed with their most common genes and DNA. The sample table records roughly 3,800 distinct CDR3 sequences; less than 5.5% of these occur just once. The biggest ten clones account for about a third of the sample. General findings and caveats noted by the study authors: The tumor nonsynonymous mutation count correlated with the number of expanded intratumoral alpha and beta TCRs.

Their target antigens are unknown. The time point label corresponds to: sample taken at primary tumor resection. The input for sequencing was lung tumor tissue, taken at surgery. The receptor set was obtained from a female donor with early-stage non-small cell lung cancer.

This clonotype was counted many times. The J gene is TRBJ2-3, the V gene TRBV7-6; D might be TRBD1 or TRBD2, each matching 7 bases. CDR1 SGHVS and CDR2 FNYEAQ come from the germline V gene. The ends were cut back, 1 base at V and 0 bases at J, with 11 bases in the middle. The CDR3 consists of 16 residues. The CDR3 sequence is CASSLGRGGSTDTQYF. CDR3 bases: TGTGCCAGCAGCTTAGGCAGGGGGGGTAGCACAGATACGCAGTATTTT.

The table lists this clonotype with many counts. This chain connects TRBV12-3 or TRBV12-4 to TRBJ1-1; 10 bases align to TRBD1. Trimming at V came to 5 bases and at J to 1 base, leaving 4 bases not matched to a gene. CDR3 size: 15 residues. This CDR3 reads CASSLGQGRNTEAFF. The CDR3 DNA follows: TGTGCCAGCAGTCTGGGACAGGGGAGGAACACTGAAGCTTTCTTT.

This clonotype occurred many times. The rearrangement uses TRBV9 and TRBJ2-7; 7 nucleotides agree with TRBD2. The germline V gene encodes CDR1 SGDLS and CDR2 YYNGEE. V trimming: 4 bases; J trimming: 3 bases; junction bases outside the gene matches: 4. The length of the CDR3 is 13 residues. The DNA for the CDR3 is TGTGCCAGCAGCCCGGGACTATTCTACGAGCAGTACTTC. As protein: CASSPGLFYEQYF.

This clonotype occurred many times. The V call is TRBV14, the J call TRBJ1-1; D gene unclear. Between the trimmed V and J ends, which lost 3 bases and 1 base, there was a span of 9 bases. The CDR3 extends over 14 amino acids. CDR1 is SGHDN and CDR2 is FVKESK in the germline V gene. CDR3 nucleotide sequence: TGTGCCAGCAGCCAGATTCGGGGGAACACTGAAGCTTTCTTT. It yields the protein CASSQIRGNTEAFF.

By sample fraction, this clonotype is medium-sized (0.01 to 0.1%). The chain is built from TRBV9 and TRBJ2-3; D ambiguous. Trimming cost V 3 bases and J 2 bases, with 10 bases left between them. The CDR3 is 14 residues long. Germline assignment: CDR1 SGDLS and CDR2 YYNGEE. In nucleotides, the CDR3 is TGTGCCAGCAGCGGCCCCATCCCCACAGATACGCAGTATTTT. Translation gives CASSGPIPTDTQYF. Full variable domain (outside the CDR3, taken from reference TRBV9 and TRBJ2-3): DSGVTQTPKHLITATGQRVTLRCSPRSGDLSVYWYQQSLDQGLQFLIQYYNGEERAKGNILERFSAQQFPDLHSELNLSSLELGDSALYFCASSGPIPTDTQYFGPGTRLTVL.

This clonotype is deemed medium-sized. The rearrangement joins TRBV6-5 to TRBJ1-2; no clear D. Looked up from germline, CDR1 is MNHEY and CDR2 is SVGAGI. This CDR3 contains 12 residues. V was cut by 5 bases and J by 5 bases, with 9 bases left in between. CDR3 bases: TGTGCCAGCAGTCGACGGGATTATGGCTACACCTTC. This encodes CASSRRDYGYTF.

By its share, this clonotype is medium-sized. The rearrangement uses TRBV5-1 and TRBJ2-5; D uncertain. CDR3 size: 10 residues. V shed 0 bases and J shed 7 bases, with 1 base lying between them. In germline, CDR1 is SGHRS, CDR2 YFSETQ. The CDR3 nucleotides are TGCGCCAGCAGCTTGGGGACCCAGTACTTC. Translating it yields CASSLGTQYF.

This clonotype was seen ten or more times. J is TRBJ1-1 and V is TRBV6-1; the D is unclear. Deletions cut 5 bases from V and 10 bases from J, with 23 bases between. Germline CDR1 MNHNS, CDR2 SASEGT. The CDR3 is 15 residues long. The CDR3 protein is CASSLTDGYKGRAFF. CDR3 nucleotide sequence: TGTGCCAGCAGTCTCACGGACGGGTATAAAGGGCGAGCTTTCTTT.

By share, this clonotype counts as medium-sized. This sequence joins TRBV6-5 and TRBJ1-5, with TRBD1 identical over 11 bases. Trimming cost V 4 bases and J 5 bases; bases outside gene matches: 4. This CDR3 has 15 residues. Germline-derived CDR1 and CDR2 are MNHEY and SVGAGI. CDR3 sequence reads: CASSSRTGGDQPQHF. The CDR3, as DNA: TGTGCCAGCAGTTCCAGGACAGGGGGCGATCAGCCCCAGCATTTT.

This clonotype appeared many times. The rearrangement joins TRBV6-5 to TRBJ2-2; the D gene could be TRBD1 or TRBD2 (5 bases each). The CDR3 covers 16 residues. Per germline, CDR1 MNHEY and CDR2 SVGAGI. Trimming took 8 bases from V and 4 from J, leaving 20 bases between them. The CDR3 protein is CASGSPKGTGTGELFF. The CDR3 nucleotides read TGTGCCAGCGGTAGCCCAAAGGGGACGGGCACCGGGGAGCTGTTTTTT.

A remark on this clonotype: Just one base apart from a much larger clone, this may be a read error. The chain is built from TRBV7-8 and TRBJ1-2; D gene ambiguous. The CDR3 consists of 14 residues. In germline, CDR1 is SGHVS, CDR2 FQNEAQ. V shed 1 base and J shed 3 bases, with 9 bases lying between them. CDR3 loop: CASSLEAKYYGYTF. The DNA for the CDR3 is TGTGCCAGCAGCTTAGAGGCCAAATACTATGGCTACACCTTC. Combining the CDR3 with reference TRBV7-8 and TRBJ1-2 gives the whole variable domain GAGVSQSPRYKVAKRGQDVALRCDPISGHVSLFWYQQALGQGPEFLTYFQNEAQLDKSGLPSDRFFAERPEGSVSTLKIQRTQQEDSAVYLCASSLEAKYYGYTFGSGTRLTVV.

Within the sample, this clonotype is medium-sized. The J gene is TRBJ2-3, the V gene TRBV29-1, with 7 nucleotides matching TRBD1. The germline gives CDR1 SQVTM, CDR2 ANQGSEA. The CDR3 is made up of 14 amino acids. Trimming at V came to 2 bases and at J to 5 bases, leaving 7 bases not matched to a gene. CDR3 in DNA: TGCAGCGTTGAATCCGGGACAGTGGGAGATACGCAGTATTTT. It codes for CSVESGTVGDTQYF.

The V call is TRBV5-1, the J call TRBJ2-1; TRBD2 matches at 8 bases. This CDR3 is built from 15 residues. CDR1 SGHRS and CDR2 YFSETQ come from the germline V gene. V dropped 3 bases and J dropped 0; count of bases not matched to a gene: 2. This CDR3 is CASSSSGSSYNEQFF. For the CDR3, the DNA is TGCGCCAGCAGCTCCAGCGGGAGCTCCTACAATGAGCAGTTCTTC.

A few counts support this clonotype. The chain couples TRBV5-6 to TRBJ2-2, with D possibly being TRBD1 (6 bases). The V end lost 4 bases, the J end lost 2 bases, and 12 bases lay between the germline ends. The CDR3 covers 15 residues. The germline V gene has CDR1 SGHDT and CDR2 YYEEEE. This CDR3 is CASSLGGTNTGELFF. In DNA, the CDR3 is TGTGCCAGCAGCCTAGGGGGAACCAACACCGGGGAGCTGTTTTTT.

The V and J genes are TRBV20-1 and TRBJ1-1; tentative D call: TRBD1 (5 bases). Trimming left V 3 bases short and J 10 bases short, with 21 bases between. CDR1 DFQATT and CDR2 SNEGSKA come from the germline V gene (reference sequence). The CDR3 runs 14 residues. CDR3 region: CSASRRGSRTSAFF. CDR3 sequence (DNA): TGCAGTGCTAGCCGAAGGGGCAGCCGAACATCAGCTTTCTTT.

Worth noting for this clonotype: This sequence may be a read error, since a much larger clone differs from it by one base. This chain joins TRBV7-2 and TRBJ1-3; no clear D. This CDR3 comprises 15 residues. CDR1 is SGHTA and CDR2 is FQGNSA in the germline V gene. As DNA, the CDR3 is TGTGTCAGCAGCTCCCGGGCCGGCTCTGGAAACACCATATATTTT. Protein product: CVSSSRAGSGNTIYF.

This clonotype was observed at least ten times. The CDR3 DNA is TGTGCCAGCAGCTGGACCACGGGACAGGGGGTGAATGAGCAGTTCTTC. Translation: CASSWTTGQGVNEQFF. The chain joins TRBV12-3 or TRBV12-4 to TRBJ2-1; 11 nucleotides agree with TRBD1. The CDR3 covers 16 residues. With V trimmed by 6 bases and J by 7 bases, 11 bases remained unmatched.

The chain employs TRBV7-8 and TRBJ1-1, with D unresolved. The V gene lost 1 base and the J gene lost 1 base, with 4 bases spanning the gap. The germline gives CDR1 SGHVS, CDR2 FQNEAQ. The CDR3 extends over 13 amino acids. This chain's CDR3 is CASSLGTNTEAFF. CDR3 DNA sequence: TGTGCCAGCAGCTTAGGGACGAACACTGAAGCTTTCTTT.